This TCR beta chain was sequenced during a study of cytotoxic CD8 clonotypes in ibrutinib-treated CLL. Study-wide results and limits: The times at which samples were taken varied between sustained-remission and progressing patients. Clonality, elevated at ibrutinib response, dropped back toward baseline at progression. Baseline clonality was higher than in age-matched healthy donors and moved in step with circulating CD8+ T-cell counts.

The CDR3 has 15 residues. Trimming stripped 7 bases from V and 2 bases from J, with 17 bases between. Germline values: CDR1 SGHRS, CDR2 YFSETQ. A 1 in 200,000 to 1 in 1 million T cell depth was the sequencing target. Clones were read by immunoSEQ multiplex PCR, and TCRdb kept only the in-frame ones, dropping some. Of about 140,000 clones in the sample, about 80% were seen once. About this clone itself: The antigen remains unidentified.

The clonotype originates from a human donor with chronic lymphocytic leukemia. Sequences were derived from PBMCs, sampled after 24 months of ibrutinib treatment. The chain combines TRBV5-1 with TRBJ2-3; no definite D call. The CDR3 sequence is CASHQTPLSTDTQYF. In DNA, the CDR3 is TGCGCCAGCCACCAGACTCCCCTGTCCACAGATACGCAGTATTTT.